One sample yielded the 8 T cell receptor beta chains listed below, sequenced in a study of T-cell reconstitution after alpha-beta-depleted transplantation in children. Preparation of the TCRbeta library involved a method that used unique molecular identifiers. TCRdb recomputed calls from the PCR reads with MiXCR, one row per CDR3 protein. The sample records 400,000 to 450,000 distinct CDR3 sequences, roughly two fifths being singletons. Here the sequenced sample was PBMCs, taken before TCRalphabeta/CD19-depleted stem cell transplant. These receptor sequences come from a girl aged 2 to 9 with aplastic anemia, due to receive a stem cell transplant.

This clonotype was detected a few times. This rearrangement joins TRBV6-5 to TRBJ2-3, with a tentative D call TRBD1 (5 bases). V lost 6 bases to trimming and J lost 0 bases, with 13 bases between them. Germline V gene lookup returns CDR1 MNHEY and CDR2 SVGAGI. There are 15 residues in the CDR3. CDR3 DNA sequence: TGTGCCAGCAGGCTAAGTGGGGCTAGCACAGATACGCAGTATTTT. Protein: CASRLSGASTDTQYF.

A few counts support this clonotype. V is TRBV11-2 and J is TRBJ2-7, with 7 bases that match TRBD1. Germline CDR1 is SGHAT and CDR2 is FQNNGV. The CDR3 consists of 14 residues. The trim removed 5 bases at V and 1 base at J, leaving 5 bases unmatched. The CDR3 here is CASSATTGSYEQYF. CDR3 coding DNA: TGTGCCAGCAGCGCCACGACAGGGTCCTACGAGCAGTACTTC.

This clonotype has a count of ten or more. J is TRBJ2-1 and V is TRBV19, with D perhaps TRBD1 or TRBD2 (5 bases each). Trimming stripped 3 bases from V and 0 bases from J, with 12 bases between. This CDR3 spans 16 amino acids. Germline V lookup: CDR1 LNHDA, CDR2 SQIVND (reference sequence). DNA of the CDR3: TGTGCCAGTAGTATGGGGTGGGGGAGCTCCTACAATGAGCAGTTCTTC. Translating it yields CASSMGWGSSYNEQFF.

The chain has TRBV20-1 and TRBJ2-3, with 13 bases aligning to TRBD2. V dropped 6 bases and J dropped 2; count of bases not matched to a gene: 5. This CDR3 has 15 residues. Looked up from germline, CDR1 is DFQATT and CDR2 is SNEGSKA (reference sequence). This chain's CDR3 is CSASGLAGVTDTQYF. The DNA of the CDR3 is TGCAGTGCCAGCGGACTAGCGGGAGTCACAGATACGCAGTATTTT.

This clonotype has more than one count but fewer than ten. The rearrangement joins TRBV24-1 to TRBJ2-5, with 8 nucleotides matching TRBD2. The J segment lost 4 bases and the V segment lost 4 bases, leaving 10 bases of the junction unmatched. The CDR3 is made up of 16 amino acids. Germline V gene lookup returns CDR1 KGHDR and CDR2 SFDVKD. CDR3 sequence reads: CATSDPGGTWGETQYF. Written as DNA, the CDR3 is TGTGCCACCAGTGACCCGGGAGGGACCTGGGGAGAGACCCAGTACTTC.

The V gene is TRBV29-1, the J gene TRBJ2-3; 7 bases line up with TRBD2. The CDR3 loop spans 15 amino acids. Germline V gene lookup returns CDR1 SQVTM and CDR2 ANQGSEA. J lost 6 bases, V lost 4 bases, and 13 bases had no gene match. CDR3 region: CSVGEGGGRWDTQYF. CDR3 coding DNA: TGCAGCGTTGGAGAAGGCGGGGGACGGTGGGATACGCAGTATTTT.

This clonotype occurred once. V usage is TRBV6-5 and J usage is TRBJ2-1; D is unresolved. The germline V and J ends were trimmed by 2 bases and 11 bases, with 7 bases remaining between them. The germline V gene has CDR1 MNHEY and CDR2 SVGAGI. The CDR3 totals 11 residues. CDR3 loop: CASSYGQQQFF. As DNA, the CDR3 is TGTGCCAGCAGTTACGGCCAACAGCAGTTCTTC.

This clonotype was seen a single time. J is TRBJ1-3 and V is TRBV20-1; the D gene is possibly TRBD1 (5 bases). With 3 bases removed from V and 0 bases from J, the gap between germline ends came to 12 bases. The CDR3 length is 15 residues. Germline V gene lookup returns CDR1 DFQATT and CDR2 SNEGSKA (reference sequence). The CDR3 nucleotides are TGCAGTGCTAGTTTGGACACCTCCTCTGGAAACACCATATATTTT. It is translated as CSASLDTSSGNTIYF.